Below are 3 T cell receptor beta chains sequenced from a single sample in a study of CD8+ T cells in alopecia areata. TCR sequencing used cDNA made by reverse transcription of extracted RNA. The assay was immunoSEQ multiplex PCR, and TCRdb's table has in-frame clones only and misses some. The sample contains approximately 140,000 clones, around 47% of which appear only once. Sequenced material: CD4+ T cells sorted from blood. Receptors were obtained from a human donor with alopecia areata.

This clone came up once. The chain employs TRBV7-6 and TRBJ2-2; weak D call: TRBD2 (6 bases). This CDR3 contains 14 residues. Looked up from germline, CDR1 is SGHVS and CDR2 is FNYEAQ. V dropped 3 bases and J dropped 7 bases, with 12 bases sitting between them. The CDR3: CASSLGDSFGELFF. The CDR3 DNA reads TGTGCCAGCAGCTTGGGGGACTCCTTCGGGGAGCTGTTTTTT.

The chain is built from TRBV7-2 and TRBJ1-4; D is ambiguous. With 1 base removed from V and 0 bases from J, the gap between germline ends came to 9 bases. CDR3 size: 16 residues. CDR1 is SGHTA, CDR2 FQGNSA, per germline. CDR3 in amino acids: CASSLVLRTTNEKLFF. The CDR3 bases are TGTGCCAGCAGCTTAGTCCTCAGGACAACTAATGAAAAACTGTTTTTT.

This clone was seen only a few times. This chain joins TRBV29-1 and TRBJ2-7; 9 nucleotides align to TRBD1. V shed 6 bases and J 1 base; nucleotides not matched to a gene: 4. The CDR3 covers 13 residues. Looked up from germline, CDR1 is SQVTM and CDR2 is ANQGSEA. CDR3 DNA sequence: TGCAGCGTAGAGGACAGGGGTTCCTACGAGCAGTACTTC. Its protein is CSVEDRGSYEQYF.